These 18 T cell receptor beta chains were all obtained from the same sample, sequenced in a study of technical replicates of blood from a handful of donors. Repertoires were generated with immunoSEQ multiplex PCR, while TCRdb's copy carries only in-frame clones and drops some. The sample carries 75,000 to 95,000 clones, almost 97% recorded once. The sequenced sample was T cells isolated from PBMCs. These receptor sequences come from a human donor in good health.

The J gene is TRBJ1-1, the V gene TRBV29-1, with TRBD1 as a possible D gene (5 bases). V was shortened by 4 bases and J by 4 bases, with 16 bases between the two germline ends. Germline CDR1 and CDR2: SQVTM and ANQGSEA. The CDR3 consists of 14 residues. The CDR3 is CSVASTPQGTEAFF. In nucleotides, the CDR3 is TGCAGCGTTGCGTCGACACCTCAGGGCACTGAAGCTTTCTTT.

V gene TRBV6-6 combines with J gene TRBJ2-7, with a tentative D call TRBD1 (5 bases). The CDR3 is 14 residues long. Germline V gene lookup returns CDR1 MNHNY and CDR2 SVGAGI (reference sequence). The V gene lost 7 bases and the J gene lost 6 bases, with 19 bases spanning the gap. The CDR3 loop reads CASILLAGSGEQYF. The DNA for the CDR3 is TGTGCCAGCATCCTCCTGGCAGGGTCGGGCGAGCAGTACTTC.

This chain links TRBV7-9 with TRBJ2-7; TRBD2 is a possible D gene (6 bases). Trimming shortened V by 6 bases and J by 0 bases, and 9 bases separated the two germline ends. Germline-derived CDR1 and CDR2 are SEHNR and FQNEAQ (reference sequence). The CDR3 is 13 residues long. This CDR3 reads CASRAGSSYEQYF. The CDR3 DNA is TGTGCCAGCAGGGCGGGGTCCTCCTACGAGCAGTACTTC.

The genes are TRBV7-9 and TRBJ1-4; 8 bases match TRBD1. Germline-derived CDR1 and CDR2 are SEHNR and FQNEAQ (reference sequence). The ends lost 1 base at V and 9 bases at J; junction bases unmatched: 1. The CDR3 runs to 13 residues. DNA of the CDR3: TGTGCCAGCAGCTTAGGGACAGGGAAAAAACTGTTTTTT. As protein: CASSLGTGKKLFF.

The rearrangement joins TRBV2 to TRBJ2-7; 7 nucleotides line up with TRBD2. This CDR3 has 13 amino acids. After removal of 4 bases from V and 4 bases from J, the junction contained 4 bases not matched to a gene. From germline, CDR1 is SNHLY and CDR2 FYNNEI. The CDR3, as DNA: TGTGCCAGCAGTGCAGGGAGGGCTTACGAGCAGTACTTC. Its translation: CASSAGRAYEQYF. Drawing the rest from reference TRBV2 and TRBJ2-7, the complete variable domain is EPEVTQTPSHQVTQMGQEVILRCVPISNHLYFYWYRQILGQKVEFLVSFYNNEISEKSEIFDDQFSVERPDGSNFTLKIRSTKLEDSAMYFCASSAGRAYEQYFGPGTRLTVT.

The chain is built from TRBV5-1 and TRBJ2-7; TRBD2 might be the D (5 bases). The V gene's germline CDR1 is SGHRS and CDR2 YFSETQ. V was cut by 5 bases and J by 4 bases, with 7 bases left in between. CDR3 length equals 11 residues. CDR3 sequence reads: CASSSGYEQYF. The CDR3 DNA sequence: TGCGCCAGCAGTTCGGGGTACGAGCAGTACTTC. The whole variable domain, remainder taken from reference TRBV5-1 and TRBJ2-7, is KAGVTQTPRYLIKTRGQQVTLSCSPISGHRSVSWYQQTPGQGLQFLFEYFSETQRNKGNFPGRFSGRQFSNSRSEMNVSTLELGDSALYLCASSSGYEQYFGPGTRLTVT.

The chain has TRBV11-2 and TRBJ2-1; D unresolved. This CDR3 is built from 15 residues. Deletions cut 5 bases from V and 4 bases from J, with 15 bases between. CDR1 and CDR2 from the germline V gene are SGHAT and FQNNGV. CDR3 sequence: CASSPTIRQYNEQFF. The CDR3, as DNA: TGTGCCAGCAGCCCGACGATCAGGCAGTACAATGAGCAGTTCTTC.

V usage is TRBV6-1 and J usage is TRBJ1-2, with TRBD1 matching 9 bases. CDR1 is MNHNS, CDR2 SASEGT, per germline. This CDR3 has 15 residues. The junction had 11 bases not matched to a gene; V was cut back by 7 bases and J by 5 bases. The CDR3 region has the DNA TGTGCCAGCATGGACCCTCGGACAGGGGAATATGGCTACACCTTC. Protein: CASMDPRTGEYGYTF.

The chain couples TRBV19 to TRBJ2-5; D not resolved. This CDR3 has 11 residues. Germline V gene lookup returns CDR1 LNHDA and CDR2 SQIVND (reference sequence). Between the trimmed V and J ends, which lost 10 bases and 5 bases, there was a span of 11 bases. The CDR3 is CATAIKETQYF. CDR3 nucleotides: TGTGCCACCGCGATAAAGGAGACCCAGTACTTC.

The chain uses TRBV19 and TRBJ1-1; no firm D call. The V end was cut by 7 bases, the J end by 5 bases, with 20 bases between. Germline CDR1 reads LNHDA; CDR2 reads SQIVND (reference sequence). The CDR3 sequence is 15 residues long. The CDR3 sequence: CASTTLEGLRTEAFF. The CDR3 nucleotides read TGTGCCAGTACCACTTTGGAGGGTTTGAGGACTGAAGCTTTCTTT.

The chain recombines TRBV7-9 with TRBJ1-1; tentative D call: TRBD1 (5 bases). CDR3 length: 15 residues. The V end was cut by 1 base, the J end by 0 bases, with 9 bases between. Germline loops: CDR1 SEHNR, CDR2 FQNEAQ (reference sequence). The CDR3 here is CASSLGGGLNTEAFF. CDR3 bases: TGTGCCAGCAGCTTAGGGGGCGGATTGAACACTGAAGCTTTCTTT.

This clone is a singleton in its sample. This chain joins TRBV28 and TRBJ2-3; 10 bases map to TRBD2. CDR3 length equals 17 residues. V lost 6 bases and J lost 6; bases outside the gene matches: 15. Germline values: CDR1 MDHEN, CDR2 SYDVKM. The CDR3 region has the DNA TGTGCCAGCAGCCGAGCTAGCGGGAGATCGGGAGCTGATACGCAGTATTTT. This encodes CASSRASGRSGADTQYF.

This clone was seen a single time. The chain couples TRBV28 to TRBJ2-3; D is unclear. V gave up 4 bases and J gave up 0 bases, with 14 bases separating them. The CDR3 consists of 16 residues. Per the germline V gene, CDR1 is MDHEN and CDR2 is SYDVKM. In DNA form, the CDR3 reads TGTGCCAGCAGTTCTCCTTCTACGTTTAGCACAGATACGCAGTATTTT. Amino acid sequence: CASSSPSTFSTDTQYF.

V usage is TRBV27 and J usage is TRBJ1-5, with TRBD1 matching 8 bases. Per germline, CDR1 MNHEY and CDR2 SMNVEV (reference sequence). The CDR3 runs to 15 residues. J was trimmed by 3 bases and V by 4 bases; bases with no gene match: 5. CDR3: CASSSHRGSNQPQHF. For the CDR3, the DNA is TGTGCCAGCAGTTCACACAGGGGGTCCAATCAGCCCCAGCATTTT.

The rearrangement uses TRBV28 and TRBJ2-7; 9 bases are shared with TRBD2. The CDR3 sequence is 15 residues long. The V segment lost 2 bases and the J segment 1 base; nucleotides outside the gene matches: 3. Per germline, CDR1 MDHEN and CDR2 SYDVKM. As DNA, the CDR3 is TGTGCCAGCAGTTTAGGTAGCGGGAGATCCTACGAGCAGTACTTC. Translation gives CASSLGSGRSYEQYF.

This clone showed up just once. The V call is TRBV30, the J call TRBJ1-3, with unresolved D. The length of the CDR3 is 14 residues. Trimming stripped 0 bases from V and 0 bases from J, with 6 bases between. Looked up from germline, CDR1 is GTSNPN and CDR2 is SVGIG (reference sequence). The CDR3 reads CAWSVTISGNTIYF. The DNA for the CDR3 is TGTGCCTGGAGTGTAACTATCTCTGGAAACACCATATATTTT.

This sequence joins TRBV6-6 and TRBJ1-1, with D maybe TRBD1 (6 bases). From germline, CDR1 is MNHNY and CDR2 SVGAGI (reference sequence). The CDR3 covers 13 residues. Trimming removed 0 bases at V and 5 bases at J, with 7 bases between. CDR3 protein: CASSYSTGTEAFF. CDR3 in DNA: TGTGCCAGCAGTTACTCAACAGGGACTGAAGCTTTCTTT.

The rearrangement uses TRBV4-2 and TRBJ1-2; 7 bases line up with TRBD1. Germline V gives CDR1 LGHNA, CDR2 YNFKEQ. V dropped 0 bases and J dropped 4; count of bases not matched to a gene: 5. CDR3 length equals 15 residues. CDR3 sequence: CASSQDVQGSYGYTF. The CDR3 DNA is TGTGCCAGCAGCCAAGATGTACAGGGGAGCTATGGCTACACCTTC.